What follows are 16 T cell receptor beta chains derived from one specimen sequenced in a study of blood T cell repertoires in COVID-19. The table came from immunoSEQ multiplex PCR; TCRdb's copy has only in-frame clones and leaves some out. In the table there are approximately 280,000 clones, 89% of which are singletons. The sample was peripheral blood. These TCRs come from a man aged 50 or older with acute or convalescent COVID-19.

The chain uses TRBV3-1 (or the pseudogene TRBV3-2) and TRBJ2-1; 11 nucleotides align to TRBD2. CDR1 and CDR2 from the germline V gene are LGHDT and YNNKEL (reference sequence). Losses at the gene ends were 4 bases for V and 2 bases for J; bases not matched to a gene: 7. This CDR3 contains 17 residues. The CDR3 is CASSPATTSGAYNEQFF. CDR3 coding DNA: TGTGCCAGCAGCCCAGCGACGACTAGCGGGGCCTACAATGAGCAGTTCTTC.

This clone has more than one count but fewer than ten. The gene calls are TRBV19 and TRBJ2-3, with TRBD2 identical over 7 bases. The CDR3 is 14 residues long. Germline V CDR1 and CDR2: LNHDA, SQIVND (reference sequence). V was pared by 4 bases and J by 5 bases, with 6 bases of the junction left unmatched. CDR3 protein: CASSTSRTRDTQYF. CDR3 nucleotide sequence: TGTGCCAGTAGTACCTCGAGGACTAGAGATACGCAGTATTTT.

The chain uses TRBV5-8 and TRBJ1-2; 11 nucleotides agree with TRBD1. In germline, CDR1 is SGHTS, CDR2 YDEGEE. This CDR3 is built from 16 residues. The V gene end was trimmed by 3 bases and the J gene end by 5 bases; junction bases not matched to a gene: 9. The CDR3 DNA reads as TGTGCCAGCAGCTGGACCGGGACAGGGGGTCGGTATGGCTACACCTTC. This gives the protein CASSWTGTGGRYGYTF.

The V call is TRBV7-3, the J call TRBJ2-1; 9 nucleotides agree with TRBD1. Losses at the gene ends were 1 base for V and 2 bases for J; bases not matched to a gene: 3. The CDR3 consists of 16 residues. Germline V gene lookup returns CDR1 SGHTA and CDR2 FQGTGA. The CDR3 loop reads CASSLRDRVPYNEQFF. The DNA for the CDR3 is TGTGCCAGCAGCTTAAGGGACAGGGTCCCCTACAATGAGCAGTTCTTC.

Notes on this clone: An end of the junction does not agree with germline; a read error may underlie this. This chain links TRBV7-7 with TRBJ2-7, with 9 bases lining up with TRBD1. Germline CDR1 is SSHAT and CDR2 is FNYEAQ (reference sequence). The CDR3 is 20 amino acids. In DNA, the CDR3 is TGTGCTAGCAGCTCTCCCCATTCCCGGGACAGGGACTCTTTCTCCTACGAGCAGTACTTC. This gives the protein CASSSPHSRDRDSFSYEQYF.

This chain joins TRBV30 and TRBJ1-2; 8 positions match TRBD1. Germline V gene lookup returns CDR1 GTSNPN and CDR2 SVGIG (reference sequence). CDR3 length: 15 residues. With V trimmed by 2 bases and J by 4 bases, 9 bases remained unmatched. CDR3 protein: CAWSTLGQGGYGYTF. The CDR3 coding sequence is TGTGCCTGGAGTACCCTTGGACAGGGAGGCTATGGCTACACCTTC.

This sequence joins TRBV10-2 and TRBJ2-7; D is unclear. The germline V and J ends were trimmed by 2 bases and 1 base, with 9 bases remaining between them. Germline CDR1 reads WSHSY; CDR2 reads SAAADI. The CDR3 consists of 14 residues. For the CDR3, the DNA is TGCGCCAGCAGTGAGGGAGCCGGATCCTACGAGCAGTACTTC. Its translation: CASSEGAGSYEQYF.

The gene calls are TRBV19 and TRBJ2-1; D unresolved. V was shortened by 1 base and J by 8 bases, with 12 bases between the two germline ends. The CDR3 covers 14 residues. CDR1 is LNHDA and CDR2 is SQIVND in the germline V gene (reference sequence). DNA for the CDR3: TGTGCCAGTAGTATAGCACTGGGCACCTATGAGCAGTTCTTC. It translates to CASSIALGTYEQFF. Looking up the rest from reference TRBV19 and TRBJ2-1 gives the full variable domain: DGGITQSPKYLFRKEGQNVTLSCEQNLNHDAMYWYRQDPGQGLRLIYYSQIVNDFQKGDIAEGYSVSREKKESFPLTVTSAQKNPTAFYLCASSIALGTYEQFFGPGTRLTVL.

This clone was detected only once. The rearrangement uses TRBV14 and TRBJ1-4, with D perhaps TRBD1 (6 bases). The CDR3 covers 14 residues. Germline V CDR1 and CDR2: SGHDN, FVKESK. Deletions cut 6 bases from V and 7 bases from J, with 15 bases between. CDR3 sequence (DNA): TGTGCCAGCAGTCGCAGGGGATTCGGTGAAAAACTGTTTTTT. Translating gives CASSRRGFGEKLFF.

This clone was seen a single time. The rearrangement links TRBV24-1 to TRBJ2-7; possible D gene TRBD2, 6 bases. CDR3 length: 15 amino acids. CDR1 KGHDR and CDR2 SFDVKD come from the germline V gene. Trimming took 2 bases from V and 6 from J, leaving 16 bases between them. CDR3 nucleotide sequence: TGTGCCACCAGTGATTCTAGCGACACTGTAGGCGAGCAGTACTTC. This codes for CATSDSSDTVGEQYF.

This chain connects TRBV6-5 to TRBJ1-1; D gene uncertain. Germline loops: CDR1 MNHEY, CDR2 SVGAGI. Trimming stripped 3 bases from V and 4 bases from J, with 9 bases between. The CDR3 has 13 amino acids. CDR3: CASSYFAGTEAFF. DNA for the CDR3: TGTGCCAGCAGTTATTTCGCCGGCACTGAAGCTTTCTTT.

This clone occurred once. J is TRBJ1-6 and V is TRBV3-1 (or the pseudogene TRBV3-2); 9 bases align to TRBD1. CDR1 and CDR2 (germline): LGHDT, YNNKEL (reference sequence). Unmatched junction bases numbered 7, after V lost 3 bases and J lost 4 bases. The length of the CDR3 is 17 residues. CDR3 in DNA: TGTGCCAGCAGCCAGGGGGACAGGGCCGCTTATAATTCACCCCTCCACTTT. Its protein is CASSQGDRAAYNSPLHF.

V and J are TRBV27 and TRBJ1-5; 10 bases match TRBD1. The J segment lost 7 bases and the V segment lost 6 bases, leaving 9 bases of the junction unmatched. The CDR3 extends over 15 amino acids. CDR1 and CDR2 from the germline V gene are MNHEY and SMNVEV (reference sequence). CDR3 sequence reads: CASRPRDRGDQPQHF. The CDR3 DNA sequence: TGTGCCAGCAGGCCCAGGGACAGGGGCGACCAGCCCCAGCATTTT.

The chain recombines TRBV12-5 with TRBJ1-1, with D uncertain. V dropped 7 bases and J dropped 3 bases, with 12 bases sitting between them. CDR1 is LGHNT, CDR2 FRNRAP, per germline. The CDR3 sequence is 13 residues long. In DNA form, the CDR3 reads TGTGCTAGTGCCCTCGAGGAGGACACTGAAGCTTTCTTT. It specifies CASALEEDTEAFF.

The rearrangement links TRBV19 to TRBJ1-1; D is possibly TRBD1 (6 bases). The V and J ends lost 7 bases and 4 bases respectively, with 19 bases between them. The CDR3 is made up of 15 amino acids. Germline CDR1 LNHDA, CDR2 SQIVND (reference sequence). CDR3 region: CASTLGHTCPTEAFF. DNA for the CDR3: TGTGCCAGTACCCTGGGACATACCTGTCCCACTGAAGCTTTCTTT.

The chain links TRBV4-1 to TRBJ1-1; the match to TRBD1 covers 8 bases. The CDR3 totals 16 residues. CDR1 is MGHRA and CDR2 is YSYEKL in the germline V gene. The V gene end was trimmed by 3 bases and the J gene end by 2 bases; junction bases not matched to a gene: 8. The CDR3 loop is CASSQFPGQANTEAFF. In nucleotides, the CDR3 is TGCGCCAGCAGCCAGTTCCCGGGACAGGCTAACACTGAAGCTTTCTTT.